This record covers a single T cell receptor (beta chain). This sample is part of a study of blood T cell repertoires in COVID-19. The CDR3 sequence is 18 residues long. The V end lost 6 bases, the J end lost 0 bases, and 24 bases lay between the germline ends. The germline V gene encodes CDR1 SQVTM and CDR2 ANQGSEA. TCRdb's table, derived via immunoSEQ multiplex PCR, lists solely in-frame clones and lacks some. The table has roughly 55,000 clones, around 86% seen once; the top ten hold about 6.7%. The chain recombines TRBV29-1 with TRBJ2-1, with D possibly being TRBD2 (6 bases). The receptor was derived from a man aged 45-65 years with active COVID-19. Source material: peripheral blood. The CDR3 DNA follows: TGCAGCGTCTCCCGGTGGCTAGCGCAATCAATCTCCTACAATGAGCAGTTCTTC. This gives the protein CSVSRWLAQSISYNEQFF.